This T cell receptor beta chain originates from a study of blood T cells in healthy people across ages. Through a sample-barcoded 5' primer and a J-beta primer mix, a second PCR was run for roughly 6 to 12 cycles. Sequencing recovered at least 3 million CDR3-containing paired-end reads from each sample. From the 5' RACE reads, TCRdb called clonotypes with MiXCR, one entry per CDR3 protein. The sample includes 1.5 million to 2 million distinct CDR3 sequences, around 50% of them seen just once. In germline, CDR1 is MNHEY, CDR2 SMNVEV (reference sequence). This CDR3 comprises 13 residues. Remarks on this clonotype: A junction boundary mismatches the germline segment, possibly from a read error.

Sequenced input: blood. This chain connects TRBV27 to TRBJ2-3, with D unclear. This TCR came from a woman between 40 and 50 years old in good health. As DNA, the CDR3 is TGTGCCGGCAGTTTAGGATACACAGATACGCAGTATTTT. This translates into CAGSLGYTDTQYF.